These T cell receptor beta chains were read from a single sample in a study of T cell repertoires in cytomegalovirus infection. Via MiXCR, TCRdb re-called the reads, giving one row per CDR3 protein. The sample has about 300,000 distinct CDR3 sequences, around 9.1% seen once. The source material was PBMCs. The receptors stem from a human donor in good health (CMV status not recorded). Some clones in this sample may be carry-over from other donors' samples. The CDR3 runs from the conserved cysteine through the conserved F or W. D genes are given only for firm matches. Size is stated for part of the rows, as once, few or many counts, or as a class when the clone is expanded.

v_gene: TRBV4-2
d_gene: NA
j_gene: TRBJ1-1
abundance: many
CDR3aa: CASSQEDIPNTEAFF
CDR3nt: TGTGCCAGCAGCCAAGAAGACATACCTAACACTGAAGCTTTCTTT

v_gene: TRBV7-2
d_gene: NA
j_gene: TRBJ2-1
abundance: many
CDR3aa: CASSSTQVIEQFF
CDR3nt: TGTGCCAGCAGCTCGACACAGGTGATTGAGCAGTTCTTC

v_gene: TRBV5-4
d_gene: NA
j_gene: TRBJ1-1
abundance: few
CDR3aa: CASSYDLGGDTEAFF
CDR3nt: TGTGCCAGCAGCTACGATCTTGGAGGGGATACTGAAGCTTTCTTT

v_gene: TRBV28
d_gene: NA
j_gene: TRBJ1-1
abundance: many
CDR3aa: CASSPRQVLNTEAFF
CDR3nt: TGTGCCAGCAGTCCGAGACAGGTTCTGAACACTGAAGCTTTCTTT

v_gene: TRBV7-9
d_gene: NA
j_gene: TRBJ2-5
abundance: many
CDR3aa: CASSPPGIDETQYF
CDR3nt: TGTGCCAGCAGCCCACCGGGTATCGACGAGACCCAGTACTTC

v_gene: TRBV12-3/TRBV12-4
d_gene: TRBD1
j_gene: TRBJ2-1
abundance: many
CDR3aa: CASRGDRVNMQFF
CDR3nt: TGTGCCAGCAGGGGGGACAGGGTCAATATGCAGTTCTTC

v_gene: TRBV5-1
d_gene: NA
j_gene: TRBJ1-1
abundance: few
CDR3aa: CASSLVTENTEAFF
CDR3nt: TGCGCCAGCAGCTTGGTCACGGAGAACACTGAAGCTTTCTTT

v_gene: TRBV5-6
d_gene: NA
j_gene: TRBJ1-2
abundance: many
CDR3aa: CASSLNPGGDYGYTF
CDR3nt: TGTGCCAGCAGCTTGAATCCTGGTGGCGACTATGGCTACACCTTC

v_gene: TRBV29-1
d_gene: NA
j_gene: TRBJ2-5
abundance: many
CDR3aa: CSVERGRQTQYF
CDR3nt: TGCAGCGTTGAGAGGGGCCGGCAGACCCAGTACTTC

v_gene: TRBV14
d_gene: NA
j_gene: TRBJ1-5
abundance: many
CDR3aa: CASSPQEDKASQPQHF
CDR3nt: TGTGCCAGCAGCCCTCAAGAGGACAAGGCATCGCAGCCCCAGCATTTT

v_gene: TRBV29-1
d_gene: TRBD1
j_gene: TRBJ1-2
abundance: few
CDR3aa: CSVERDSGVGYTF
CDR3nt: TGCAGCGTTGAACGGGACAGTGGTGTTGGCTACACCTTC

v_gene: TRBV7-2
d_gene: NA
j_gene: TRBJ1-2
abundance: many
CDR3aa: CASRLPTGSYGYTF
CDR3nt: TGTGCCAGCAGGTTACCTACCGGGAGCTATGGCTACACCTTC

v_gene: TRBV29-1
d_gene: NA
j_gene: TRBJ2-5
abundance: few
CDR3aa: CRSRAGETQYF
CDR3nt: TGCAGGAGTAGGGCGGGGGAGACCCAGTACTTC

v_gene: TRBV12-3/TRBV12-4
d_gene: NA
j_gene: TRBJ2-1
abundance: many
CDR3aa: CASSLGTGASYNEQFF
CDR3nt: NA

v_gene: TRBV20-1
d_gene: NA
j_gene: TRBJ2-1
abundance: many
CDR3aa: CSARDLEGGHSYNEQFF
CDR3nt: TGCAGTGCTAGAGATCTAGAGGGGGGGCATTCCTACAATGAGCAGTTCTTC

v_gene: TRBV15
d_gene: TRBD1
j_gene: TRBJ1-2
abundance: many
CDR3aa: CATSRDNEQGGGYTF
CDR3nt: TGTGCCACCAGCAGAGATAATGAACAGGGGGGTGGCTACACCTTC

v_gene: TRBV5-4
d_gene: NA
j_gene: TRBJ2-5
abundance: many
CDR3aa: CASSLEYKPETQYF
CDR3nt: TGTGCCAGCAGCTTGGAATACAAACCGGAGACCCAGTACTTC

v_gene: TRBV29-1
d_gene: NA
j_gene: TRBJ1-2
abundance: NA
CDR3aa: CSVKTGTSSKGYTF
CDR3nt: TGCAGCGTTAAAACCGGGACATCGTCTAAAGGCTACACCTTC

v_gene: TRBV6-5
d_gene: NA
j_gene: TRBJ1-5
abundance: many
CDR3aa: CASSYSSQGSQPQHF
CDR3nt: TGTGCCAGCAGTTACTCCTCCCAGGGTAGTCAGCCCCAGCATTTT

v_gene: TRBV28
d_gene: NA
j_gene: TRBJ1-5
abundance: many
CDR3aa: CASSLVGVGYQPQHF
CDR3nt: TGTGCCAGCAGTTTAGTAGGGGTAGGCTATCAGCCCCAGCATTTT

v_gene: TRBV7-9
d_gene: TRBD1
j_gene: TRBJ1-2
abundance: many
CDR3aa: CASSPSSGAGGSYGYTF
CDR3nt: TGTGCCAGCAGCCCTTCATCGGGAGCAGGGGGTAGCTATGGCTACACCTTC

v_gene: TRBV29-1
d_gene: NA
j_gene: TRBJ2-5
abundance: many
CDR3aa: CSVEGGGGETQYF
CDR3nt: TGCAGCGTTGAGGGGGGCGGCGGAGAGACCCAGTACTTC

v_gene: TRBV6-2/TRBV6-3
d_gene: TRBD1
j_gene: TRBJ1-5
abundance: few
CDR3aa: CASSYPSGQGGVFGNQPQHF
CDR3nt: TGTGCCAGCAGTTACCCCTCGGGACAGGGAGGGGTATTTGGCAATCAGCCCCAGCATTTT

v_gene: TRBV20-1
d_gene: NA
j_gene: TRBJ1-1
abundance: NA
CDR3aa: CSARDPTEMNTEAFF
CDR3nt: TGCAGTGCTAGAGATCCAACCGAGATGAACACTGAAGCTTTCTTT

v_gene: TRBV12-3/TRBV12-4
d_gene: TRBD1
j_gene: TRBJ2-7
abundance: many
CDR3aa: CASSPDRGGSYEQYF
CDR3nt: TGTGCCAGCAGCCCGGACAGGGGGGGATCCTACGAGCAGTACTTC

v_gene: TRBV20-1
d_gene: NA
j_gene: TRBJ2-6
abundance: many
CDR3aa: CSAKPGPSGANVLTF
CDR3nt: TGCAGTGCTAAACCGGGACCCTCTGGGGCCAACGTCCTGACTTTC

v_gene: TRBV9
d_gene: TRBD1
j_gene: TRBJ1-2
abundance: few
CDR3aa: CASSPSTGEDYGYTF
CDR3nt: TGTGCCAGCAGCCCAAGCACAGGGGAGGACTATGGCTACACCTTC

v_gene: TRBV20-1
d_gene: NA
j_gene: TRBJ2-7
abundance: many
CDR3aa: CSANSLQGTGYEQYF
CDR3nt: TGCAGTGCTAATAGCCTTCAAGGGACCGGGTACGAGCAGTACTTC

v_gene: TRBV28
d_gene: NA
j_gene: TRBJ1-3
abundance: NA
CDR3aa: CASSLVGGGSGNTIYF
CDR3nt: TGTGCCAGCAGTTTGGTGGGAGGTGGCTCTGGAAACACCATATATTTT

v_gene: TRBV6-5
d_gene: NA
j_gene: TRBJ2-3
abundance: many
CDR3aa: CASSYGRGRGTDTQYF
CDR3nt: TGTGCCAGCAGTTACGGGCGGGGGCGGGGGACAGATACGCAGTATTTT

v_gene: TRBV7-2
d_gene: NA
j_gene: TRBJ1-2
abundance: many
CDR3aa: CASSLALTVYGYTF
CDR3nt: TGTGCCAGCAGCTTAGCCCTGACAGTTTATGGCTACACCTTC

v_gene: TRBV20-1
d_gene: NA
j_gene: TRBJ2-5
abundance: NA
CDR3aa: CSARDQDSRGTQYF
CDR3nt: TGCAGTGCTAGAGATCAGGACAGCAGGGGGACCCAGTACTTC

v_gene: TRBV18
d_gene: TRBD1
j_gene: TRBJ2-1
abundance: few
CDR3aa: CASSPWDPGQGAFEQFF
CDR3nt: TGTGCCAGCTCACCCTGGGACCCGGGACAGGGGGCTTTTGAGCAGTTCTTC

v_gene: TRBV7-9
d_gene: TRBD1
j_gene: TRBJ1-1
abundance: many
CDR3aa: CASSLGGTGSEAFF
CDR3nt: TGTGCCAGCAGCTTAGGAGGGACAGGGTCTGAAGCTTTCTTT

v_gene: TRBV29-1
d_gene: NA
j_gene: TRBJ1-2
abundance: many
CDR3aa: CSVGEDYDGYTF
CDR3nt: TGCAGCGTTGGGGAGGACTACGATGGCTACACCTTC

v_gene: TRBV2
d_gene: TRBD1
j_gene: TRBJ2-4
abundance: few
CDR3aa: CASSFDRVAKNIQYF
CDR3nt: TGTGCCAGCAGTTTTGACAGGGTGGCCAAAAACATTCAGTACTTC

v_gene: TRBV20-1
d_gene: TRBD2
j_gene: TRBJ2-5
abundance: NA
CDR3aa: CSARDRRGGNQETQYF
CDR3nt: TGCAGTGCTAGAGATCGGCGGGGGGGCAACCAAGAGACCCAGTACTTC

v_gene: TRBV28
d_gene: NA
j_gene: TRBJ1-3
abundance: many
CDR3aa: CASSKTSSGNTIYF
CDR3nt: TGTGCCAGCAGTAAAACGAGCTCTGGAAACACCATATATTTT

v_gene: TRBV5-5
d_gene: NA
j_gene: TRBJ1-5
abundance: NA
CDR3aa: CASSLELIGVNSPQHF
CDR3nt: TGTGCCAGCAGCTTGGAGTTGATAGGGGTCAATTCGCCCCAGCATTTT

v_gene: TRBV28
d_gene: TRBD1
j_gene: TRBJ1-4
abundance: many
CDR3aa: CASKETGDVNEKLFF
CDR3nt: TGTGCCAGCAAAGAAACAGGGGACGTAAATGAAAAACTGTTTTTT

v_gene: TRBV20-1
d_gene: TRBD2
j_gene: TRBJ2-3
abundance: NA
CDR3aa: CSALAGGSSTDTQYF
CDR3nt: TGCAGTGCTTTAGCGGGGGGCTCTAGCACAGATACGCAGTATTTT

v_gene: TRBV10-3
d_gene: NA
j_gene: TRBJ2-3
abundance: NA
CDR3aa: CATTGTDTQYF
CDR3nt: TGTGCCACGACAGGCACAGATACGCAGTATTTT

v_gene: TRBV7-2
d_gene: NA
j_gene: TRBJ2-6
abundance: many
CDR3aa: CASSLVRGFGANVLTF
CDR3nt: TGTGCCAGCAGCTTAGTGCGGGGCTTTGGGGCCAACGTCCTGACTTTC